This TCR beta chain was sequenced in a study of human T cells and chemical hapten exposure. Study context: Sensitization used 2% DPC on about 2 cm by about 2 cm upper inner arm skin. Diagnoses of alopecia areata, totalis or universalis occurred in mostly female patients.

Time point denoted: patch test 3, about 24 weeks after DPC sensitization. Treatment indicated: therapeutic diphenylcyclopropenone sensitization with weekly scalp DPC. Trimming took 9 bases from V and 4 from J, leaving 13 bases between them. Looked up from germline, CDR1 is MNHEY and CDR2 is SMNVEV (reference sequence). This CDR3 has 13 residues. Regarding the study as a whole: With regard to DPC sensitization, TCRs above 1 in 1000 frequency did not change.

This clonotype was seen only a few times. Its cognate antigen is unknown. As the library was built, unique molecular identifiers were attached to individual cDNA molecules. MiXCR, applied by TCRdb to the RACE reads, yields one record per CDR3 protein. The table includes 95,000 to 150,000 distinct CDR3 sequences, around 11% detected once. This clonotype was sampled from a woman in her forties or fifties with alopecia areata. Some clones in this sample may be carry-over from other donors' samples. The chain combines TRBV27 with TRBJ2-1; either TRBD1 or TRBD2 may fit D (7 bases each). The sample consisted of whole blood, taken in connection with sensitization to the hapten diphenylcyclopropenone (DPC). The DNA for the CDR3 is TGTGCCAGTCAGGGGGGGCGGTACAATGAGCAGTTCTTC. Translation: CASQGGRYNEQFF.